This is a list of T cell receptor beta chains from one sample in a study of technical replicates of blood from a handful of donors. The repertoire was sequenced with immunoSEQ multiplex PCR; TCRdb's copy has only in-frame clones and lacks some. Of tens of thousands of clones listed, 85% to 95% are singletons. Sequencing used T cells isolated from PBMCs. The receptors stem from a human donor in good health. CDR3s include the opening cysteine and the closing phenylalanine or tryptophan. A D gene is named only where the DNA matches it firmly. Rows give clone size only sometimes, using once, few, many, or a class for an expanded clone.

d_call,j_call,v_call,clone_size,cdr3_aa,cdr3_nt
NA,TRBJ1-2,TRBV28,NA,CASSLRDTNNYGYTF,TGTGCCAGCAGTTTACGGGACACCAATAACTATGGCTACACCTTC
TRBD1,TRBJ2-1,TRBV5-1,NA,CASSSGDSSYNEQFF,TGCGCCAGCAGCTCCGGGGACAGCTCCTACAATGAGCAGTTCTTC
NA,TRBJ2-7,TRBV19,NA,CASSAGSPMIWQYF,TGTGCCAGTAGTGCGGGATCTCCGATGATTTGGCAGTACTTC
TRBD2,TRBJ2-7,TRBV5-1,once,CASSLTPLAGSYEQYF,TGCGCCAGCAGCTTGACACCCCTAGCGGGATCATACGAGCAGTACTTC
NA,TRBJ2-7,TRBV19,NA,CASSISRGDEQYF,TGTGCCAGTAGTATCTCGCGCGGGGACGAGCAGTACTTC
NA,TRBJ1-1,TRBV6-1,NA,CASSRMGRIAEAFF,TGTGCCAGCAGTAGGATGGGGAGGATCGCTGAAGCTTTCTTT
TRBD1,TRBJ1-1,TRBV7-6,NA,CASSFGGGEAFF,TGTGCCAGCAGCTTTGGAGGGGGCGAAGCTTTCTTT
NA,TRBJ2-5,TRBV6-1,NA,CASSGSIRLGPTQETQYF,TGTGCCAGCAGTGGGTCGATTAGGCTGGGGCCAACCCAAGAGACCCAGTACTTC
NA,TRBJ2-1,TRBV2,NA,CASSEAQYEQFF,TGTGCCAGCAGTGAAGCGCAGTATGAGCAGTTCTTC
TRBD1,TRBJ2-4,TRBV11-2,NA,CASSSSRQGYLAKNIQYF,TGTGCCAGCAGCTCTAGTCGACAGGGCTACTTAGCCAAAAACATTCAGTACTTC
NA,TRBJ2-2,TRBV23-1,NA,CASSHVGGVIGGELFF,TGCGCCAGCAGCCACGTGGGGGGAGTAATTGGCGGGGAGCTGTTTTTT
NA,TRBJ2-7,TRBV7-9,NA,CASSSRASYEQYF,TGTGCCAGCAGCTCCCGCGCCTCCTACGAGCAGTACTTC
NA,TRBJ2-2,TRBV5-4,NA,CASSLAYTGELFF,TGTGCCAGCAGCTTGGCCTACACCGGGGAGCTGTTTTTT
NA,TRBJ1-6,TRBV30,NA,CAWNGVGGPLHF,TGTGCCTGGAACGGAGTCGGGGGGCCCCTCCACTTT
TRBD1,TRBJ1-3,TRBV5-8,NA,CASSLAAGGPGNTIYF,TGTGCCAGCAGCTTGGCGGCAGGGGGCCCCGGAAACACCATATATTTT
TRBD1,TRBJ1-3,TRBV19,NA,CASNSRTPGQGTTIYF,TGTGCCAGTAACTCCCGAACACCGGGACAGGGAACAACCATATATTTT
TRBD1,TRBJ2-5,TRBV27,NA,CASSSGTGGPKETQYF,TGTGCCAGCAGTTCCGGGACAGGGGGACCTAAAGAGACCCAGTACTTC
NA,TRBJ1-1,TRBV6-5,NA,CASSYDRSNTEAFF,TGTGCCAGCAGTTACGACAGATCGAACACTGAAGCTTTCTTT
TRBD1,TRBJ2-2,TRBV7-7,NA,CASSLGTGQHAGELFF,TGTGCCAGCAGCTTAGGGACAGGGCAGCACGCCGGGGAGCTGTTTTTT
NA,TRBJ1-2,TRBV5-1,NA,CASSSDGQYGYTF,TGCGCCAGCAGCTCAGACGGACAGTATGGCTACACCTTC
NA,TRBJ1-2,TRBV6-4,NA,CASRHQVGFDGYTF,TGTGCCAGCAGACATCAAGTGGGCTTTGATGGCTACACCTTC
TRBD1,TRBJ2-7,TRBV27,NA,CASSFTGASEQYF,TGTGCCAGCAGTTTTACAGGGGCGAGCGAGCAGTACTTC
TRBD1,TRBJ1-6,TRBV7-9,NA,CASSPGQGGSPLHF,TGTGCCAGCAGCCCCGGACAGGGGGGTTCACCCCTCCACTTT
NA,TRBJ2-2,TRBV9,NA,CASSTHGDIITGELFF,TGTGCCAGCAGCACCCACGGGGATATAATTACCGGGGAGCTGTTTTTT
NA,TRBJ2-1,TRBV5-1,once,CASKWGETNNEQFF,TGCGCCAGCAAATGGGGGGAGACAAACAATGAGCAGTTCTTC
TRBD2,TRBJ2-7,TRBV4-1,NA,CASSPGGSYEQYF,TGCGCCAGCAGCCCCGGGGGGTCCTACGAGCAGTACTTC
TRBD2,TRBJ2-7,TRBV9,NA,CASSLGTSGRASYEQYF,TGTGCCAGCAGCTTAGGGACTAGCGGGAGGGCCAGTTACGAGCAGTACTTC
TRBD1,TRBJ1-2,TRBV5-4,NA,CASSSGQVLRYGYTF,TGTGCCAGCAGCTCGGGACAGGTTTTACGCTATGGCTACACCTTC
NA,TRBJ1-1,TRBV27,NA,CASSPNLVRGTEAFF,TGTGCCAGCAGTCCCAACCTGGTCCGCGGCACTGAAGCTTTCTTT
TRBD2,TRBJ2-1,TRBV9,NA,CASSVDSGGSYNEQFF,TGTGCCAGCAGCGTAGATAGCGGGGGGTCCTACAATGAGCAGTTCTTC
NA,TRBJ2-1,TRBV6-4,NA,CASSAGSSYNEQFF,TGTGCCAGCAGTGCGGGGAGCTCCTACAATGAGCAGTTCTTC
TRBD2,TRBJ2-2,TRBV15,NA,CATSSTSGKPTGELFF,TGTGCCACCAGCTCGACTAGCGGCAAACCCACCGGGGAGCTGTTTTTT
TRBD1,TRBJ2-5,TRBV27,NA,CASSFAGGETQYF,TGTGCCAGCAGTTTTGCAGGGGGCGAGACCCAGTACTTC
TRBD2,TRBJ2-1,TRBV7-9,NA,CASSNGGGTTYNEQFF,TGTGCCAGCAGCAACGGGGGAGGGACCACGTACAATGAGCAGTTCTTC